This T cell receptor beta chain appears in the sequencing data of a study of OX40 agonist ivuxolimab in advanced cancers. Study-wide context: Prior checkpoint blockade (anti-PD-1, anti-PD-L1 or anti-CTLA-4) was permitted; approximately 44% had it.

If patients had autoimmune disease history or systemic immunosuppression, they were excluded. Study findings and constraints: There were, on average, more expanded clones in CD8+ T cells than in CD4+. Certain nonresponding patients likewise had low normalized T-cell clonal expansion.

The CDR3 has 15 amino acids. With V trimmed by 4 bases and J by 6 bases, 7 bases remained unmatched. CDR1 is MGHRA and CDR2 is YSYEKL in the germline V gene. Method: immunoSEQ multiplex PCR; TCRdb's copy keeps in-frame clones and lacks some. The repertoire holds 35,000 to 40,000 clones, with roughly 90% as singletons. Notes on this clone: Its antigen is still unknown.

This sequence was found in an adult with an advanced solid tumor such as melanoma, head and neck, liver or kidney cancer. The sample here was CD4+ or CD8+ T cells sorted from blood, taken in a trial of the OX40 agonist ivuxolimab. The chain recombines TRBV4-1 with TRBJ2-7; 12 bases fit TRBD2. The CDR3 is CASSPSELAGGEQYF. Written as DNA, the CDR3 is TGCGCCAGCAGCCCGTCGGAACTAGCGGGGGGCGAGCAGTACTTC.